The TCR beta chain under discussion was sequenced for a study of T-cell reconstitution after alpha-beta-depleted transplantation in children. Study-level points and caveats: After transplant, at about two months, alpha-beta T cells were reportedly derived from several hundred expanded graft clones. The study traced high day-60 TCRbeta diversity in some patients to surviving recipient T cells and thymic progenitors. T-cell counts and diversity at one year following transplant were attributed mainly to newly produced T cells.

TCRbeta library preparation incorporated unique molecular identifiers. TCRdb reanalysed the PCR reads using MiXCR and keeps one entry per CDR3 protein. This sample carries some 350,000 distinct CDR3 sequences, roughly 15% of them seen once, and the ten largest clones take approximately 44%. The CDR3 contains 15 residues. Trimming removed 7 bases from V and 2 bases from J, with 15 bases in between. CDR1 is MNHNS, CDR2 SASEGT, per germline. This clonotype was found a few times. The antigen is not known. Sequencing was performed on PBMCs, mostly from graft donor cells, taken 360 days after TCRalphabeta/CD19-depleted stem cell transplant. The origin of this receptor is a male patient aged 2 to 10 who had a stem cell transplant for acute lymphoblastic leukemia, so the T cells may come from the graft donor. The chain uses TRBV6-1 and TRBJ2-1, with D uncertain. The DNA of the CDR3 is TGTGCCAGCACCCCTCGAAGGAGCCCCTACAATGAGCAGTTCTTC. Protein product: CASTPRRSPYNEQFF.